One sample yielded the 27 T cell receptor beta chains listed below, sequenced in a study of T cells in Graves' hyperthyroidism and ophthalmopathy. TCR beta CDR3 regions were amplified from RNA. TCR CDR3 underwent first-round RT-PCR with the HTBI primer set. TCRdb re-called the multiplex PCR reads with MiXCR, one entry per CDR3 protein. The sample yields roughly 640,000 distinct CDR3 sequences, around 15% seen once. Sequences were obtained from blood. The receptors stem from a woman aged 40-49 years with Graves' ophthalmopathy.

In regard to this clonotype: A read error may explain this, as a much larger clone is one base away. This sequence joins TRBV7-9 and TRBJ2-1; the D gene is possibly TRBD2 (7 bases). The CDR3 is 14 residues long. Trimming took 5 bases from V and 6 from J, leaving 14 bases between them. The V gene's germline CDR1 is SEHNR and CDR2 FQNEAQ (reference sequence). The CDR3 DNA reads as TGTGCCAGCAGCCCCACGGCGGGGGCCAATGAGCAGTTCTTC. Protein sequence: CASSPTAGANEQFF.

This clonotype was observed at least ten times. The CDR3 loop is CAWTYEGGREAFF. DNA for the CDR3: TGTGCCTGGACTTACGAGGGGGGACGGGAAGCTTTCTTT. This rearrangement joins TRBV30 to TRBJ1-1; TRBD1 might be the D (6 bases). The CDR3 totals 13 residues. V gave up 4 bases and J gave up 8 bases, with 17 bases separating them. Per germline, CDR1 GTSNPN and CDR2 SVGIG (reference sequence).

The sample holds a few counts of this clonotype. The CDR3, as DNA: TGTGCCTGGAAGACTAGCGGGACAGATACGCAGTATTTT. This gives the protein CAWKTSGTDTQYF. The chain couples TRBV30 to TRBJ2-3; 10 nucleotides align to TRBD2. CDR1 and CDR2 from the germline V gene are GTSNPN and SVGIG (reference sequence). V dropped 4 bases and J dropped 3; count of bases not matched to a gene: 1. The CDR3 is made up of 13 amino acids.

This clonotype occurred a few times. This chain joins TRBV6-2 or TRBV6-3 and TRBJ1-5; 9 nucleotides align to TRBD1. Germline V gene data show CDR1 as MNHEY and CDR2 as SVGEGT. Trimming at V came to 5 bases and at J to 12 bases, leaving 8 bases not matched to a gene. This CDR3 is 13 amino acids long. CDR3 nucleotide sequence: TGTGCCAGCAGTCCTACGAGGGACAGGGACCAGCATTTT. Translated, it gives CASSPTRDRDQHF.

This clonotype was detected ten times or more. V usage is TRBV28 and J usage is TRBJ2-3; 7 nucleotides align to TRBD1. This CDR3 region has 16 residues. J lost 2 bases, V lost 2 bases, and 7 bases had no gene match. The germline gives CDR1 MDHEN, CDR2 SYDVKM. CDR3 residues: CASSLVGTAYTDTQYF. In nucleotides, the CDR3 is TGTGCCAGCAGTTTAGTAGGGACAGCCTACACAGATACGCAGTATTTT.

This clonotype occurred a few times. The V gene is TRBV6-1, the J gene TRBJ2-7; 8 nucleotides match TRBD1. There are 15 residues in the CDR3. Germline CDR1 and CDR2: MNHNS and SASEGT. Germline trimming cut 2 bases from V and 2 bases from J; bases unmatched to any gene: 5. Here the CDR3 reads CASSEPWTGTYEQYF. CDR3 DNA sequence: TGTGCCAGCAGTGAACCCTGGACAGGGACCTACGAGCAGTACTTC.

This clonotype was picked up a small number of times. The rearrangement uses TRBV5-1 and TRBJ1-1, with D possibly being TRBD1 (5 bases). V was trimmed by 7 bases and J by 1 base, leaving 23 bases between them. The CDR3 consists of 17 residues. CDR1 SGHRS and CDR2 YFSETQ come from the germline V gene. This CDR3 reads CASSLRPRDLANTEAFF. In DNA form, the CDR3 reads TGCGCCAGCTCGCTACGACCGAGGGACCTGGCGAACACTGAAGCTTTCTTT.

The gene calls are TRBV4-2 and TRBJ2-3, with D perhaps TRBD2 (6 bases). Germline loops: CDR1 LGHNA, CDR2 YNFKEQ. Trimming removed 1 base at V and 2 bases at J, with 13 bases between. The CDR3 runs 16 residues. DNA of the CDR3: TGTGCCAGCAGCCAAGGTGGGGGACTTTCCACAGATACGCAGTATTTT. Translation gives CASSQGGGLSTDTQYF.

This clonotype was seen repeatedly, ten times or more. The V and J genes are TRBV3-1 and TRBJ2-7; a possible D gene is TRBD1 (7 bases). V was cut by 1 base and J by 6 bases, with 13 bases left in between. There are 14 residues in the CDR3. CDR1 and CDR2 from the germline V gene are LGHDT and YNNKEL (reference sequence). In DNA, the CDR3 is TGTGCCAGCAGCCAAGGCGCAGGGGGAGGCGAGCAGTACTTC. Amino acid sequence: CASSQGAGGGEQYF.

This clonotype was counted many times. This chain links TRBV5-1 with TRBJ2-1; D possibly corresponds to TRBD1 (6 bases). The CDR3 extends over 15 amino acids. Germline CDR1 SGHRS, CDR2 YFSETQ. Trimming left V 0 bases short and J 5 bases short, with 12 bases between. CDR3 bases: TGCGCCAGCAGCTTGGACAGCAGGGGAAACAATGAGCAGTTCTTC. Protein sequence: CASSLDSRGNNEQFF.

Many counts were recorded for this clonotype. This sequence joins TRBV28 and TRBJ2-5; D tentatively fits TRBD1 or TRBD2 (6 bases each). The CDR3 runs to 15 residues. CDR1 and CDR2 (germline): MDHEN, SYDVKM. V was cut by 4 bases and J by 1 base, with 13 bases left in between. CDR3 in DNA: TGTGCCAGCAGTTCGGGGGCGGAGGCCCAAGAGACCCAGTACTTC. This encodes CASSSGAEAQETQYF.

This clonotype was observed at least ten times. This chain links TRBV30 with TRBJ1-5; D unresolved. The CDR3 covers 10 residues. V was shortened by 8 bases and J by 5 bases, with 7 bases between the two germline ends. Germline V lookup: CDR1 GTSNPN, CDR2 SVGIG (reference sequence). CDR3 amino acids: CAPRDQPQHF. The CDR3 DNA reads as TGTGCCCCAAGGGATCAGCCCCAGCATTTT.

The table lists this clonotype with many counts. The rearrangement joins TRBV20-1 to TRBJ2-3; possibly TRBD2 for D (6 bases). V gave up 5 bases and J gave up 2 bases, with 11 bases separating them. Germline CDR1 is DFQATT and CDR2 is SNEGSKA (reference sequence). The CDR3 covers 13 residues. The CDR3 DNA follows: TGCAGTGCTGGAGGGCATCCCACAGATACGCAGTATTTT. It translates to CSAGGHPTDTQYF.

The CDR3 DNA sequence: TGTGCCAGCAGTGAGGAGGGAGGGCCCCCCCATGAGCAGTTCTTC. Its protein is CASSEEGGPPHEQFF. This chain connects TRBV6-1 to TRBJ2-1, with 7 positions matching TRBD2. V was clipped by 3 bases and J by 8 bases; unmatched bases: 10. The CDR3 runs 15 residues. CDR1 and CDR2 from the germline V gene are MNHNS and SASEGT.

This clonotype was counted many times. CDR3 residues: CASSPRGTAYSYTEAFF. Here the CDR3 DNA reads TGTGCCAGCTCACCGCGAGGGACAGCCTACTCTTACACTGAAGCTTTCTTT. The chain employs TRBV18 and TRBJ1-1; 7 bases agree with TRBD1. This CDR3 contains 17 residues. The junction had 13 bases not matched to a gene; V was cut back by 3 bases and J by 3 bases. CDR1 and CDR2 from the germline V gene are KGHSH and LQKENI.

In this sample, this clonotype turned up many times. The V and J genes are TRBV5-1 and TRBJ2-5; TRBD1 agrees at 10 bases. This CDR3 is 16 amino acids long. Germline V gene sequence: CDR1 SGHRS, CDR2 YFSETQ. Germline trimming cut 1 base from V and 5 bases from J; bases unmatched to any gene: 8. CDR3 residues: CASSLRTGGTGETQYF. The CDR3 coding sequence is TGCGCCAGCAGCTTGCGGACAGGGGGGACTGGCGAGACCCAGTACTTC.

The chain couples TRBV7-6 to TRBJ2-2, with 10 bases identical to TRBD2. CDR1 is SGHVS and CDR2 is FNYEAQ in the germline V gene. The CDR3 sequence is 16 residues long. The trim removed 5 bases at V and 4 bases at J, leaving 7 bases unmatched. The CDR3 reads CASSRNSGRSTGELFF. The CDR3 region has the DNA TGTGCCAGCAGCCGCAATAGCGGGAGGTCCACCGGGGAGCTGTTTTTT. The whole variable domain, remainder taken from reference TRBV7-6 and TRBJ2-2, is GAGVSQSPRYKVTKRGQDVALRCDPISGHVSLYWYRQALGQGPEFLTYFNYEAQQDKSGLPNDRFSAERPEGSISTLTIQRTEQRDSAMYRCASSRNSGRSTGELFFGEGSRLTVL.

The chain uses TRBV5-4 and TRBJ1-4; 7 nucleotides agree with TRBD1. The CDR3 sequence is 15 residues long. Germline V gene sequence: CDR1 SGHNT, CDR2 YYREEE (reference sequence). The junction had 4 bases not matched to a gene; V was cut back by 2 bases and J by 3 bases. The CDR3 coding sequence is TGTGCCAGCAGCTTCACCGGGACAGCTAATGAAAAACTGTTTTTT. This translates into CASSFTGTANEKLFF.

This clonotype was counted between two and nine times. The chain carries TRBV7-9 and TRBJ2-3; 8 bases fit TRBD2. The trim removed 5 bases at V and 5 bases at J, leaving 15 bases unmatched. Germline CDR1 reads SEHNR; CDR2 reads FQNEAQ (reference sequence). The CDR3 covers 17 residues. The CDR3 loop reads CASSPALGREVIDTQYF. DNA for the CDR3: TGTGCCAGCAGCCCTGCGTTAGGGCGGGAGGTGATAGATACGCAGTATTTT.

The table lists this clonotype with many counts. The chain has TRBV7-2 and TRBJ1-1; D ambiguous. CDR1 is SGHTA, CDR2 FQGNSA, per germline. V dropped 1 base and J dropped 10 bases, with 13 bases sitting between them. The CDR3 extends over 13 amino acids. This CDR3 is CASSLGLSGAAFF. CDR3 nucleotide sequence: TGTGCCAGCAGCTTAGGGTTATCTGGTGCAGCTTTCTTT.

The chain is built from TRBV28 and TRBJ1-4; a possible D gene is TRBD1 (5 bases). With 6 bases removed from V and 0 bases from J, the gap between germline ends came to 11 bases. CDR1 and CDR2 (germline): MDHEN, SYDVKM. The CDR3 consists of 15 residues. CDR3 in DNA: TGTGCCAGCAGCCCGGGGGGGGCAACTAATGAAAAACTGTTTTTT. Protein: CASSPGGATNEKLFF. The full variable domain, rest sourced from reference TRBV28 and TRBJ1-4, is DVKVTQSSRYLVKRTGEKVFLECVQDMDHENMFWYRQDPGLGLRLIYFSYDVKMKEKGDIPEGYSVSREKKERFSLILESASTNQTSMYLCASSPGGATNEKLFFGSGTQLSVL.

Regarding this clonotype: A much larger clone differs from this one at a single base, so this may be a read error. DNA of the CDR3: TGTGCCAGCAGCTCCCCACGCCCGAACACCGGGGAGCTGTTTTTT. Translation gives CASSSPRPNTGELFF. The rearrangement links TRBV7-9 to TRBJ2-2, with unresolved D. Germline CDR1 SEHNR, CDR2 FQNEAQ (reference sequence). The CDR3 has 15 residues. V was cut by 4 bases and J by 0 bases, with 9 bases left in between.

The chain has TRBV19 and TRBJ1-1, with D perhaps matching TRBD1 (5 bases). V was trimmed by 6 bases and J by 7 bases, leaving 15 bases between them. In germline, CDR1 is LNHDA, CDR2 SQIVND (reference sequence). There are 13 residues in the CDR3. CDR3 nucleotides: TGTGCCAGTAGCCGACAGACCGAATATGAAGCTTTCTTT. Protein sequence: CASSRQTEYEAFF.

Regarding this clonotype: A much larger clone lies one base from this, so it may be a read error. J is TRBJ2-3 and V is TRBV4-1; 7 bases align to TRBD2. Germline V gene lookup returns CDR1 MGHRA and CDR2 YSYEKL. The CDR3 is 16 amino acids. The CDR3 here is CASSQVAGTNTGTQYF. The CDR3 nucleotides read TGCGCCAGCAGCCAAGTCGCCGGGACTAACACAGGTACGCAGTATTTT.

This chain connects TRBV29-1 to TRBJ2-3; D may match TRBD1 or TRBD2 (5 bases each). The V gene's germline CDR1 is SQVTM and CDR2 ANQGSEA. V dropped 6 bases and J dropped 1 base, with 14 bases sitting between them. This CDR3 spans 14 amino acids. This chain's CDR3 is CSVHPRGGTDTQYF. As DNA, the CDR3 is TGCAGCGTCCATCCCAGAGGGGGCACAGATACGCAGTATTTT.

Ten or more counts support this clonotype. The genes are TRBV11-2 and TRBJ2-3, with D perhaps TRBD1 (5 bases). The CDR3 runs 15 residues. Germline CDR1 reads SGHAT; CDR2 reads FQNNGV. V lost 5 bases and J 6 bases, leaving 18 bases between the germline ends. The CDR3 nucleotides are TGTGCCAGCAGCGCCCGCACAGGTCTCATTGATACGCAGTATTTT. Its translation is CASSARTGLIDTQYF. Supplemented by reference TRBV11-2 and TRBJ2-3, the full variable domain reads EAGVAQSPRYKIIEKRQSVAFWCNPISGHATLYWYQQILGQGPKLLIQFQNNGVVDDSQLPKDRFSAERLKGVDSTLKIQPAKLEDSAVYLCASSARTGLIDTQYFGPGTRLTVL.

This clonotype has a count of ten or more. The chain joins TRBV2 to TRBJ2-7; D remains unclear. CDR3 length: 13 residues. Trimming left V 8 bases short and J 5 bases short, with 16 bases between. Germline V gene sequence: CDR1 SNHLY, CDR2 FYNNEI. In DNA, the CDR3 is TGTGCCAGCTCGGCGTATGTGCAGAACGAGCAGTACTTC. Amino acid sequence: CASSAYVQNEQYF.